Included here is one T cell receptor beta chain sequence, with context. Its antigen is as yet unknown. The germline V gene has CDR1 SGDLS and CDR2 YYNGEE. J gave up 4 bases and V 0 bases, and 3 bases lay outside the gene matches. CDR3 size: 15 residues. This entry belongs to a study of cytomegalovirus exposure and HLA in healthy donors. The PCR contained 60 Vbeta and 13 Jbeta primers. Methods used by the authors: A follow-up analysis tallied 65 million to 80 million unique TCR beta chains, roughly 11 million shared. Sequenced by immunoSEQ multiplex PCR; TCRdb stores in-frame clones only, minus some. V and J calls and clone size are copied from that table; D and trimming were computed from the DNA. The sample shows about 130,000 clones, 80% of them seen only once. Study-wide points: Earlier analysis yielded a pattern in which most TCR beta V segments were productive about 90% or about 30% of the time. The study listed 150 to 200 cytomegalovirus-associated TCR beta chains.

The specimen sequenced was PBMCs. V is TRBV9 and J is TRBJ2-1; 8 bases map to TRBD2. The receptor's source is a female donor in good health and CMV-seronegative. Here the CDR3 reads CASSVDIAGYNEQFF. As DNA, the CDR3 is TGTGCCAGCAGCGTAGATATAGCGGGATACAATGAGCAGTTCTTC.